This T cell receptor beta chain originates from a study of T cells in tuberculosis. Sequencing used immunoSEQ multiplex PCR; TCRdb keeps in-frame clones, though not all of them. This table holds 55,000 to 65,000 clones, under 90% found once. V lost 6 bases and J lost 2, with 17 bases in between. The CDR3 loop spans 15 amino acids. CDR1 and CDR2 from the germline V gene are MNHEY and SVGAGI. After thawing and overnight rest, PBMC were stained with GMM-loaded CD1B tetramer, viability dye and anti-CD3 for sorting. The CD1B tetramers carried C32 glucose monomycolate purified from Rhodococcus equi. CD14-expressing monocytes were removed from PBMC before cryopreservation and sorting.

This receptor was taken from an adult woman with latent tuberculosis. V usage is TRBV6-5 and J usage is TRBJ2-7, with a weak D call TRBD2 (6 bases). The sequenced material came from CD1b-GMM tetramer-negative cells sorted from PBMCs. The DNA for the CDR3 is TGTGCCAGCAGCCTCAGCGGGTATACCACCTACGAGCAGTACTTC. Its protein is CASSLSGYTTYEQYF.